Detailed here is one T cell receptor beta chain. Its antigen is as yet unknown. Among the roughly 120 subjects of the validation cohort, separate from the approximately 700-subject first cohort, were the donors. Libraries were prepared by immunoSEQ multiplex PCR; TCRdb keeps only in-frame clonotypes and omits some of them. The sample consists of approximately 200,000 clones, around 90% of them appearing once. The sample originates from a study of cytomegalovirus exposure and HLA in healthy donors. Study-wide points: Rarity marked most TCR sequences, yet some public TCRs occurred in many donors. Specificity of a few CMV-associated chains for CMV antigens was verified in vitro. The study put some 150 TCR beta chains on its list as cytomegalovirus-associated.

The receptor was derived from a woman aged 18-29 years in good health and CMV-seronegative. The source material was PBMCs.

CDR3 loop: CASSVALAGVEQYF. The DNA for the CDR3 is TGTGCCAGCAGCGTAGCACTAGCGGGAGTCGAGCAGTACTTC. This sequence joins TRBV9 and TRBJ2-7; TRBD2 agrees at 11 bases. The germline V gene encodes CDR1 SGDLS and CDR2 YYNGEE. Trimming removed 0 bases from V and 6 bases from J; junction bases left unmatched: 2. CDR3 length: 14 amino acids.